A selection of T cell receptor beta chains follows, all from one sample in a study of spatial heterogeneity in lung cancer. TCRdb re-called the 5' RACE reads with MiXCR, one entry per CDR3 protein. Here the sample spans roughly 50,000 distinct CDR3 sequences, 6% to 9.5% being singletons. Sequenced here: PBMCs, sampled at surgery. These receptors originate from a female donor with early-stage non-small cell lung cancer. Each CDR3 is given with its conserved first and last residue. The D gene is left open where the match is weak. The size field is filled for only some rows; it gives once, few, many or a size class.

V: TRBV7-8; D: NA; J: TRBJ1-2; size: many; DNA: TGTGCCAGCAGCTTAACCCCCGGCAGGACCTATGGCTACACCTTC; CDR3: CASSLTPGRTYGYTF
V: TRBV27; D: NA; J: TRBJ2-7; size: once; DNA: TGTGCCAGCAGTTCCACTGGCTACGAGCAGTACTTC; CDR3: CASSSTGYEQYF
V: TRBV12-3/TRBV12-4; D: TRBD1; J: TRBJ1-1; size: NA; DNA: TGTGCCAGCACCCCGGGACAGCATAAGACTGAAGCTTTCTTT; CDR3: CASTPGQHKTEAFF
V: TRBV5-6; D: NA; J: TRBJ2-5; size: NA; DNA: TGTGCCAGCAGCTTCCTTGGCGCAGGGACCCAGTACTTC; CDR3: CASSFLGAGTQYF
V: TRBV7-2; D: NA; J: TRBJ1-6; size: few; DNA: TGTGCCAGCAGTCCCAACGCAGGGAATTCACCCCTCCACTTT; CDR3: CASSPNAGNSPLHF
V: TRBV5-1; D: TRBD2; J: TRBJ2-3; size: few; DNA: TGCGCCAGCAGCCTACTAGCGGGTACAAACACAGATACGCAGTATTTT; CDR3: CASSLLAGTNTDTQYF
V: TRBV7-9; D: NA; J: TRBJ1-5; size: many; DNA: TGTGCCAGCAGCTTAGCCGGGTACAATCAGCCCCAGCATTTT; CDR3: CASSLAGYNQPQHF
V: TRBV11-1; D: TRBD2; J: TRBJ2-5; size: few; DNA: TGTGCCAGCAGCGGGGGGGGAGGCCGAGAGACCCAGTACTTC; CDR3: CASSGGGGRETQYF
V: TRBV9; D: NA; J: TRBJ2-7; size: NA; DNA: TGTGCCAGCAGCGTAGCTGGCGACGGTGCCTACGAGCAGTACTTC; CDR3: CASSVAGDGAYEQYF
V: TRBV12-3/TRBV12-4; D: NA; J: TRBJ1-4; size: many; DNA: TGTGCCAGCAGTCCAGCCAGGGGAGCCGAAAAACTGTTTTTT; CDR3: CASSPARGAEKLFF
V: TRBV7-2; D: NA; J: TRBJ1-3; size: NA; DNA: TGTGCCAGCAGCTTACGAATCGGGATTCAATCGGGGAACACCATATATTTT; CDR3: CASSLRIGIQSGNTIYF
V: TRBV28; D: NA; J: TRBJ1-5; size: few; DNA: TGTGCCAGCAGTTTCGGACGGAATTTAAATCAGCCCCAGCATTTT; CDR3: CASSFGRNLNQPQHF
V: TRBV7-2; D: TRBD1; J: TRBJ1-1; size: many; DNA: TGTGCCAGCACCTGGGGACAGGGGAATACTGAAGCTTTCTTT; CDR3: CASTWGQGNTEAFF
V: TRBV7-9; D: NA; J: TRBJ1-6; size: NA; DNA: TGTGCCAGCAGCGAGAATCCGGGGCCGATTAATTCACCCCTCCACTTT; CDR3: CASSENPGPINSPLHF
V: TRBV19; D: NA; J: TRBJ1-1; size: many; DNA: TGTGCCAGTAGTATTGGAGAGACTGAAGCTTTCTTT; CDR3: CASSIGETEAFF
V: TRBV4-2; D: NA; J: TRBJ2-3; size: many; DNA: TGTGCCAGCAGCCAAGAAATTCCTGGACGGTCGGGAGATACGCAGTATTTT; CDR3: CASSQEIPGRSGDTQYF
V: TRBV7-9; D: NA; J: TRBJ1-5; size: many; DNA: TGTGCCAGCAGCAGGGACAATCAGCCCCAGCATTTT; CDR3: CASSRDNQPQHF
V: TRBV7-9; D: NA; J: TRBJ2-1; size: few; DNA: TGTGCCAGCAGCTTAGGTTCAACTGGAGAGCAGTTCTTC; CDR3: CASSLGSTGEQFF
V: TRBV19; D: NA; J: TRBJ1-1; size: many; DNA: TGTGCCAGTAGTATAGATGGGGCGACTTTGAACACTGAAGCTTTCTTT; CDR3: CASSIDGATLNTEAFF
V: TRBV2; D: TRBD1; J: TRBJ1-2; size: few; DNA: TGTGCCAGCAGGCCGAGACAGGGGAGCTATGGCTACACCTTC; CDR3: CASRPRQGSYGYTF
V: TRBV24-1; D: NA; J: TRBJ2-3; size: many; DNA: TGTGCCACCAGTGACGACAGGAGCACAGATACGCAGTATTTT; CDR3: CATSDDRSTDTQYF
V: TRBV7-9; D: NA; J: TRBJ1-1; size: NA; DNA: TGTGCCAGCAGCTTAGGGGGGCGGAACACTGAAGCTTTCTTT; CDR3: CASSLGGRNTEAFF
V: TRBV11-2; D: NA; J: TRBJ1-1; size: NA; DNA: TGTGCCAGCAGCTTAGTCAGGGTTGAAGCTTTCTTT; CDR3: CASSLVRVEAFF
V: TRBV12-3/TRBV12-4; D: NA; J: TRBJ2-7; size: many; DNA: TGTGCCAGCAGTTTAGACGGGGCCTCCTACGAGCAGTACTTC; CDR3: CASSLDGASYEQYF
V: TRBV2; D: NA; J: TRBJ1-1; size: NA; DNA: TGTGCCAGCAGTGAAGGTGTGGTCCGTGCTTTCTTT; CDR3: CASSEGVVRAFF
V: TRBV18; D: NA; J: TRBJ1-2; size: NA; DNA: TGTGCCCGCTCACTTTACAGATACTATGGCTACACCTTC; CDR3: CARSLYRYYGYTF
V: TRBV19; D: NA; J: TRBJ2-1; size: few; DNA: TGTGCCAGTAGTATAGAATCACAAGCGGACAATGAGCAGTTCTTC; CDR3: CASSIESQADNEQFF
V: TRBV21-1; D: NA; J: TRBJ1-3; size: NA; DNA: TGTGCCAGCAGCAAAGTGACGGGCTCTGGAAACACCATATATTTT; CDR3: CASSKVTGSGNTIYF
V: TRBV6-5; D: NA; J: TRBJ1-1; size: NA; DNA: TGTGCCAATATTCGACAGATGAACACTGAAGCTTTCTTT; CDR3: CANIRQMNTEAFF
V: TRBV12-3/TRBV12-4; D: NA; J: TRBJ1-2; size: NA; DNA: TGTGCCAGCAGTCGAACAGGGCAGGGCTATGGCTACACCTTC; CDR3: CASSRTGQGYGYTF
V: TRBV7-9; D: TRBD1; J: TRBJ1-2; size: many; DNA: TGTGCCAGCAGCTTAGGTGGACAGGGGCAAGGCTACACCTTC; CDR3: CASSLGGQGQGYTF
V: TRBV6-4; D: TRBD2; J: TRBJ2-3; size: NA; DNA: TGTGCCAGCAGTGGACTAGCGGGAAATACGCAGTATTTT; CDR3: CASSGLAGNTQYF
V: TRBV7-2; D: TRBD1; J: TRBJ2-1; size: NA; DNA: TGTGCCAGCAGCCCCCGGACAGGGCTCAATGAGCAGTTCTTC; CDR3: CASSPRTGLNEQFF
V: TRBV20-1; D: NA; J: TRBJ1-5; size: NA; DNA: TGCAGTGCTAGAGGCTCAACCGACGGAGATCAGCCCCAGCATTTT; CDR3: CSARGSTDGDQPQHF
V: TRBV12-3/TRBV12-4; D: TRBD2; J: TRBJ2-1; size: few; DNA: TGTGCCAGCAGGCACCCGAGACTAGCGGGGGATGAGCAGTTCTTC; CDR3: CASRHPRLAGDEQFF
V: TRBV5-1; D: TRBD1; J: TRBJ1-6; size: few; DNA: TGCGCCAGCAGCTTGGAGGGACAGATCGATTCACCCCTCCACTTT; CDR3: CASSLEGQIDSPLHF
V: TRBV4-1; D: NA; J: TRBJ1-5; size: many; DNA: TGCGCCAGCAGCCAAGGATGGGACGGACACAATCAGCCCCAGCATTTT; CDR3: CASSQGWDGHNQPQHF
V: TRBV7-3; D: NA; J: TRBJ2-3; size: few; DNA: TGTGCCAGCAGCTTAGACCTGTCCACAGATACGCAGTATTTT; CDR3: CASSLDLSTDTQYF
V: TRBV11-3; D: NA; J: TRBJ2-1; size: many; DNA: TGTGCCAGCAGCTTAGGATTCTACAATGAGCAGTTCTTC; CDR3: CASSLGFYNEQFF
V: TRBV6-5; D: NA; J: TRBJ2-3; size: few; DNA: TGTGCCAGCAGTTACTCGGCAAATACCGGCGGGGTCACAGATACGCAGTATTTT; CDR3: CASSYSANTGGVTDTQYF
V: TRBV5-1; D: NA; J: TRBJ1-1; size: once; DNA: TGCGCCAGCAGCTTGGGGGGGGTATCGAACACTGAAGCTTTCTTT; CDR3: CASSLGGVSNTEAFF
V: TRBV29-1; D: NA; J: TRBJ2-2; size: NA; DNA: TGCAGCGTTTCAAGAGGTCGGACCGGGGAGCTGTTTTTT; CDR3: CSVSRGRTGELFF
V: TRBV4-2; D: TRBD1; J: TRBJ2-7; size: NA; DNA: TGTGCCAGCAGCCAGGATGGGGACAGGGGTAACGAGCAGTACTTC; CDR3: CASSQDGDRGNEQYF
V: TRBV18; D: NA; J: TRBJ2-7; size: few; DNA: TGTGCCAGCTCTGCGGACTCCTACGAGCAGTACTTC; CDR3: CASSADSYEQYF
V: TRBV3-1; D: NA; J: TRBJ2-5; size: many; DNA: TGTGCCAGCAGCCATGGGGGGCTAGAGACCCAGTACTTC; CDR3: CASSHGGLETQYF
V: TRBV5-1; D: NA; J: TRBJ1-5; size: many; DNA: TGCGCCAGCAGCTTGGTTCCAAGGGGCGACAATCAGCCCCAGCATTTT; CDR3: CASSLVPRGDNQPQHF
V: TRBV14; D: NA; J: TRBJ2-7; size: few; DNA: TGTGCCAGCAGCCATACCAATTACGAGCAGTACTTC; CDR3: CASSHTNYEQYF
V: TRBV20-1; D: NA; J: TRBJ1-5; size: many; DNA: TGCAGTGCTAGCCATTGGAGGGGGGACAATCAGCCCCAGCATTTT; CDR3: CSASHWRGDNQPQHF
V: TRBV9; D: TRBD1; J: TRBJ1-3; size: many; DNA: TGTGCCAGCAGCTCTGGACAGGGGGCAAGAGGAAACACCATATATTTT; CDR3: CASSSGQGARGNTIYF
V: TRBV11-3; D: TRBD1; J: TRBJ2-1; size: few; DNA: TGTGCCAGCAGCTTAGGGGGACAGCTGAAAAATGAGCAGTTCTTC; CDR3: CASSLGGQLKNEQFF
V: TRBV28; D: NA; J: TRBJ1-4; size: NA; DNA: TGTGCCAGCAGCCTCCTCGGGGCTGCAACTAATGAAAAACTGTTTTTT; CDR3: CASSLLGAATNEKLFF